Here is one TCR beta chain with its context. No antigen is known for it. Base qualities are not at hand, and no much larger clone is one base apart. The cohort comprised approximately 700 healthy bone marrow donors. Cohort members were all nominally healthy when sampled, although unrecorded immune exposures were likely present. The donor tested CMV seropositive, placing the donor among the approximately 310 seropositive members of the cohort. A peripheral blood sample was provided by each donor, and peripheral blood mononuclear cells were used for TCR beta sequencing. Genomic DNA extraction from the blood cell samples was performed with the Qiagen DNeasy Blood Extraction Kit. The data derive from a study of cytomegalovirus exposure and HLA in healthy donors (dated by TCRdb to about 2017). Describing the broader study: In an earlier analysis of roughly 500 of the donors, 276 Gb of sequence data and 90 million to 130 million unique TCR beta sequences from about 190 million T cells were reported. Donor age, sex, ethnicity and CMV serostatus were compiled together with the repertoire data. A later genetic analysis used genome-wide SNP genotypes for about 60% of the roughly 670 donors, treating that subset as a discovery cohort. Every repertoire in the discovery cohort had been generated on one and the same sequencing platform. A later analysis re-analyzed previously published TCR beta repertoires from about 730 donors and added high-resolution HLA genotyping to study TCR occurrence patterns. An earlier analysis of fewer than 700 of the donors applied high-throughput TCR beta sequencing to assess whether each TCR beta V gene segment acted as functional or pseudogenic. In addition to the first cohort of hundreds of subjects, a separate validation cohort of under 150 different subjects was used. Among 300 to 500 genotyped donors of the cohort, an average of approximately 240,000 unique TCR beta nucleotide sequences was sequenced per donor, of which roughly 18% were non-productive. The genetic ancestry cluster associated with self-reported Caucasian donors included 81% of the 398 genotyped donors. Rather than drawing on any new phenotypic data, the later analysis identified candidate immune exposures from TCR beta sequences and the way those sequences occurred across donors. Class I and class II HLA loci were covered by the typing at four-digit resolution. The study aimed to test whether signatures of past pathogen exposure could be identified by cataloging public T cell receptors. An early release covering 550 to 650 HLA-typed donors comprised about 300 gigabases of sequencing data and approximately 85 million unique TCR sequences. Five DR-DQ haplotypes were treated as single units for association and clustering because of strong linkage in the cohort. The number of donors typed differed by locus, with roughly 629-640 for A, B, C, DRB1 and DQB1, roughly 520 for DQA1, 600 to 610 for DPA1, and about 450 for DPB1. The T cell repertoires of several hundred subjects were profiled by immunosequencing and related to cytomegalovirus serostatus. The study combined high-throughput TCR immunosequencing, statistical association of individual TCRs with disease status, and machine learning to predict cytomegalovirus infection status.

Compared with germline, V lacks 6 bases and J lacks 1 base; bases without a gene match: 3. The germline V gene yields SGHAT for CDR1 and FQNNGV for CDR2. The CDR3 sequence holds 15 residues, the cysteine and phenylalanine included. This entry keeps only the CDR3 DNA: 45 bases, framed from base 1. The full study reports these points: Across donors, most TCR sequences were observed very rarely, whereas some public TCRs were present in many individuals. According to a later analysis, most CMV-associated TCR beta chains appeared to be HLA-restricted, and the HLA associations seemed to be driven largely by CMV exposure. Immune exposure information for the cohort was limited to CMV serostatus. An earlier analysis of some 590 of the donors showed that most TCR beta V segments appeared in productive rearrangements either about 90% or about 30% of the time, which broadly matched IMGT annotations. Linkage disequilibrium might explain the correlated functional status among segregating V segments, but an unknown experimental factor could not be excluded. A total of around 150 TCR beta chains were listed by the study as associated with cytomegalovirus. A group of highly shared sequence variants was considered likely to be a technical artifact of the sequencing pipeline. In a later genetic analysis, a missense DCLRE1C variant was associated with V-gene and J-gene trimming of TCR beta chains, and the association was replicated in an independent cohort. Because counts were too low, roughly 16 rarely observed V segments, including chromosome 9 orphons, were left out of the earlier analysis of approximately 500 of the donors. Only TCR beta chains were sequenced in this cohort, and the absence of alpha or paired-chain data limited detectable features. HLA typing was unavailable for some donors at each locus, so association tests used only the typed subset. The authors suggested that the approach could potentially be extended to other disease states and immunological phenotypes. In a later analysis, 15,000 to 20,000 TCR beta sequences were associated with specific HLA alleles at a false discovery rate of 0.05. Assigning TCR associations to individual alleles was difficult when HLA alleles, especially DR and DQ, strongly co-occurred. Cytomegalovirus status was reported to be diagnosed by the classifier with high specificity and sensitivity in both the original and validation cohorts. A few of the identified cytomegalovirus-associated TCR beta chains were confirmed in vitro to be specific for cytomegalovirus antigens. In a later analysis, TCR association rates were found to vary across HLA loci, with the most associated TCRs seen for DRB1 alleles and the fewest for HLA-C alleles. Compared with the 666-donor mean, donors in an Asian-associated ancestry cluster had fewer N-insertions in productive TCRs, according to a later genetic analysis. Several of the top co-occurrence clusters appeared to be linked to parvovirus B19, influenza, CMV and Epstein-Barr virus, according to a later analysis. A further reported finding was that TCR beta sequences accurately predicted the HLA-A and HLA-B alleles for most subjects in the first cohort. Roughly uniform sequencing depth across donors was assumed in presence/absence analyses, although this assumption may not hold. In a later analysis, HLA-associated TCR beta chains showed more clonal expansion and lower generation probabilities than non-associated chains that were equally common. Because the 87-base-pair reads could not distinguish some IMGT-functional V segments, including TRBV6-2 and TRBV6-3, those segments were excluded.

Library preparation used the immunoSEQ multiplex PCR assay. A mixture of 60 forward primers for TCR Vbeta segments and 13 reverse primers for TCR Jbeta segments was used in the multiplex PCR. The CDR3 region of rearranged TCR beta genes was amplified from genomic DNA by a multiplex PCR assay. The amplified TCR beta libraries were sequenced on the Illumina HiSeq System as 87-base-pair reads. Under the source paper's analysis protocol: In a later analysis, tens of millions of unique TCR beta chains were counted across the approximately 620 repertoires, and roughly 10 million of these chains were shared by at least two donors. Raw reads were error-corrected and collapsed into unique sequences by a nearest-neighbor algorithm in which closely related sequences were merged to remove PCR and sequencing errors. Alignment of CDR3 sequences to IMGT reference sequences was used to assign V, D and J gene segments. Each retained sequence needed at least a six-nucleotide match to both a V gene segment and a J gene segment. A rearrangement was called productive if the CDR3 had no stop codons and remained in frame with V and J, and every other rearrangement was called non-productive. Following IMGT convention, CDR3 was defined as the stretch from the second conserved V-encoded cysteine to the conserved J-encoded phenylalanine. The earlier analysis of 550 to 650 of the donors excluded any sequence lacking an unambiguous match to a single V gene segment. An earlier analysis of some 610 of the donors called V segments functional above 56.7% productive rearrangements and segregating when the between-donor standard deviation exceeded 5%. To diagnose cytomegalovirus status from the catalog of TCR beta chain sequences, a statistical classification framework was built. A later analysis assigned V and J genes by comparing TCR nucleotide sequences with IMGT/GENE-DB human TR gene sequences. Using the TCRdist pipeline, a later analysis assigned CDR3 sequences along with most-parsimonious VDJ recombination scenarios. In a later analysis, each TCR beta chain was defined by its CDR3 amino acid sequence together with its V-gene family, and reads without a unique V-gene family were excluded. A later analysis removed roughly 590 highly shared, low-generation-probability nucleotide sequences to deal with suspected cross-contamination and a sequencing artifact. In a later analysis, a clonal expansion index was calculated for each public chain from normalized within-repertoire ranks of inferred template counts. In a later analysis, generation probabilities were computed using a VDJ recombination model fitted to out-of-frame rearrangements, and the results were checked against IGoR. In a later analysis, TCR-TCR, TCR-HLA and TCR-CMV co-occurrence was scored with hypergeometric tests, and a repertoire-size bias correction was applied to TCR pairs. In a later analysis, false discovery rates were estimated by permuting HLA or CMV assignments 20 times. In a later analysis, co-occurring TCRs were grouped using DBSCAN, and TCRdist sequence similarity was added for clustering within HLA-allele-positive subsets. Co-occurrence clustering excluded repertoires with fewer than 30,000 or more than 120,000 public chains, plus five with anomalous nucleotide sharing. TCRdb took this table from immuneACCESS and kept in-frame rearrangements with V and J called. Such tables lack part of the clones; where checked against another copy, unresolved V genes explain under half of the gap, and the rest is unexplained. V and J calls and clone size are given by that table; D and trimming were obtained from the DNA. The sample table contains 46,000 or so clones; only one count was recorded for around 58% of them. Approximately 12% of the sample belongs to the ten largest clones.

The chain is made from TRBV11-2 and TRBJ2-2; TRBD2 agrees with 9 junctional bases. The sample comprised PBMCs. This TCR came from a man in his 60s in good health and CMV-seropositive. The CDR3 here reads CASRSLAGNTGELFF. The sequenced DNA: TGTGCCAGCAGATCACTAGCGGGGAACACCGGGGAGCTGTTTTTT.